These 5 T cell receptor beta chains came from one sample sequenced in a study of beta chain features in type 1 diabetes. Findings of the study overall: A moderate, significant TCRB CDR3 shortening appeared in type 1 diabetes across four CD4+ subsets.

Expressed TCRB transcripts were sequenced because the isolated RNA had all been reverse transcribed beforehand. Assay: immunoSEQ multiplex PCR; the TCRdb copy retains only in-frame clones and omits some. The profile shows a few hundred thousand clones, 20% to 25% of them singletons. Their antigens are not known. Sequencing input: naive CD4+ T cells from blood. The source of these receptors is a woman aged 30 to 39 with type 1 diabetes.

This clone was found a few times. This chain joins TRBV9 and TRBJ1-2; TRBD1 matches 9 bases. J lost 2 bases, V lost 4 bases, and 6 bases had no gene match. The CDR3 is 15 amino acids. From germline, CDR1 is SGDLS and CDR2 YYNGEE. CDR3 sequence: CASSQNTGGNYGYTF. In DNA form, the CDR3 reads TGTGCCAGCAGCCAAAATACAGGGGGCAACTATGGCTACACCTTC.

This clone showed up just a few times. The chain has TRBV23-1 and TRBJ2-7; possible D gene TRBD2, 6 bases. TRBV23-1 is given ORF status, its function remaining uncertain. The germline V and J ends were trimmed by 7 bases and 6 bases, with 16 bases remaining between them. CDR3 length: 13 amino acids. The CDR3 region has the DNA TGCGCCAGCAAGACCGCGACTAGGATCGAGCAGTACTTC. Protein product: CASKTATRIEQYF.

V is TRBV7-9 and J is TRBJ1-1; D uncertain. With 6 bases removed from V and 11 bases from J, the gap between germline ends came to 13 bases. CDR3 size: 11 residues. CDR1 is SEHNR and CDR2 is FQNEAQ in the germline V gene (reference sequence). The DNA of the CDR3 is TGTGCCAGCAGTCTAGCGTCTGTCGCTTTCTTT. It is translated as CASSLASVAFF.

This clone showed up just a few times. The chain employs TRBV28 and TRBJ1-2, with D possibly TRBD1 on 5 matching bases. Trimming removed 6 bases at V and 6 bases at J, with 17 bases between. Germline V gene data show CDR1 as MDHEN and CDR2 as SYDVKM. This CDR3 has 14 amino acids. The CDR3 nucleotides are TGTGCCAGCAGGGAGAACAGGAGCTGGCATGGCTACACCTTC. Translation: CASRENRSWHGYTF.

The gene calls are TRBV29-1 and TRBJ2-5, with 13 bases fitting TRBD2. The CDR3 contains 14 residues. Germline-derived CDR1 and CDR2 are SQVTM and ANQGSEA. V lost 6 bases and J lost 4; bases outside the gene matches: 5. The CDR3 nucleotides read TGCAGCGTCAGGGGACTAGCGGGAAGAGAGACCCAGTACTTC. Its protein product is CSVRGLAGRETQYF. The variable domain in full, completed from reference TRBV29-1 and TRBJ2-5, reads SAVISQKPSRDICQRGTSLTIQCQVDSQVTMMFWYRQQPGQSLTLIATANQGSEATYESGFVIDKFPISRPNLTFSTLTVSNMSPEDSSIYLCSVRGLAGRETQYFGPGTRLLVL.